This section outlines one T cell receptor beta chain sequence together with its context. The antigen remains undetermined. With 60 Vbeta and 13 Jbeta primers, the PCR was carried out. The data were produced by immunoSEQ multiplex PCR, yet TCRdb's version contains in-frame clones alone and is incomplete. This table holds 140,000 or so clones, around 70% found once. The source of the sample is a study of cytomegalovirus exposure and HLA in healthy donors. Study context: In an earlier analysis, 95 million to 140 million unique TCR beta sequences were found from 150 million to 200 million T cells.

Per germline, CDR1 SGDLS and CDR2 YYNGEE. Trimming shortened V by 5 bases and J by 2 bases, and 13 bases separated the two germline ends. The CDR3 runs to 14 residues. Study findings and constraints: Sequence variants that were highly shared formed a cluster that was likely a sequencing artifact. Information on immune exposure was restricted to one variable (CMV serostatus).

The gene calls are TRBV9 and TRBJ1-1; D gene uncertain. Sample: PBMCs. The sequence came from a woman aged 30 to 39 in good health and CMV-seronegative. The CDR3 spells CASSVYSGNTEAFF. The CDR3 nucleotides read TGTGCCAGCAGTGTTTACAGCGGAAACACTGAAGCTTTCTTT.